These 32 T cell receptor beta chains originate from one sample sequenced in a study of cytomegalovirus exposure and HLA in healthy donors. PCR involved 60 Vbeta and 13 Jbeta primers. Produced via immunoSEQ multiplex PCR; TCRdb's table is partial and in-frame only. The top ten clones hold 1.9% of a sample with roughly 70,000 clones, 82% of them seen once. The sequenced sample consisted of PBMCs. Source of these receptors: a man younger than 35 in good health and CMV-seronegative.

This clone was recorded once. The chain is built from TRBV4-1 and TRBJ1-1, with TRBD1 matching over 10 bases. The CDR3 has 14 amino acids. The trim removed 4 bases at V and 1 base at J, leaving 0 bases unmatched. Germline V gene sequence: CDR1 MGHRA, CDR2 YSYEKL. CDR3: CASSRQGANTEAFF. The CDR3 nucleotides read TGCGCCAGCAGCCGACAGGGGGCGAACACTGAAGCTTTCTTT.

The V gene is TRBV29-1, the J gene TRBJ2-7; D gene ambiguous. CDR1 is SQVTM and CDR2 is ANQGSEA in the germline V gene. CDR3 length: 14 amino acids. V lost 4 bases, J lost 6 bases, and 19 bases lay in between. The CDR3 loop is CSVVTRRSRLEQYF. CDR3 bases: TGCAGCGTTGTAACCCGGAGATCTCGGCTCGAGCAGTACTTC.

V is TRBV6-5 and J is TRBJ2-5; 9 bases are shared with TRBD1. V lost 4 bases and J lost 4; bases outside the gene matches: 4. This CDR3 contains 14 residues. CDR1 MNHEY and CDR2 SVGAGI come from the germline V gene. DNA of the CDR3: TGTGCCAGCAGTTCCAACAGGGGGCCAGAGACCCAGTACTTC. Amino acids: CASSSNRGPETQYF.

The chain links TRBV7-2 to TRBJ2-1; D unresolved. CDR1 and CDR2 (germline): SGHTA, FQGNSA. This CDR3 comprises 14 residues. V lost 5 bases and J 3 bases, leaving 11 bases between the germline ends. In DNA, the CDR3 is TGTGCCAGCAGCGTACAAAATTTCTACAATGAGCAGTTCTTC. It translates to CASSVQNFYNEQFF. Full variable domain (outside the CDR3, taken from reference TRBV7-2 and TRBJ2-1): GAGVSQSPSNKVTEKGKDVELRCDPISGHTALYWYRQSLGQGLEFLIYFQGNSAPDKSGLPSDRFSAERTGGSVSTLTIQRTQQEDSAVYLCASSVQNFYNEQFFGPGTRLTVL.

With regard to this clone: The same CDR3 is also encoded by other DNA sequences in this sample. V and J are TRBV14 and TRBJ1-1, with 8 bases matching TRBD1. CDR3 length equals 16 residues. Trimming cost V 1 base and J 0 bases; bases outside gene matches: 4. Germline loops: CDR1 SGHDN, CDR2 FVKESK. The CDR3 region is CASSQVRGPMNTEAFF. The CDR3, as DNA: TGTGCCAGCAGCCAAGTCAGGGGGCCTATGAACACTGAAGCTTTCTTT.

V and J are TRBV28 and TRBJ2-3; tentatively, D is TRBD2 (5 bases). V was pared by 3 bases and J by 4 bases, with 14 bases between. The length of the CDR3 is 15 residues. Germline V gene lookup returns CDR1 MDHEN and CDR2 SYDVKM. CDR3 loop: CASSFFDGNPDTQYF. In DNA form, the CDR3 reads TGTGCCAGCAGTTTCTTCGACGGGAACCCAGATACGCAGTATTTT.

The chain has TRBV6-5 and TRBJ2-7, with 14 bases aligning to TRBD2. Germline-derived CDR1 and CDR2 are MNHEY and SVGAGI. With 4 bases clipped from V and 4 bases from J, the junction kept 6 bases outside the gene matches. CDR3 size: 16 residues. CDR3 bases: TGTGCCAGCAGTTGGGGACTAGCGGGAGAACGGTACGAGCAGTACTTC. Its protein product is CASSWGLAGERYEQYF.

The rearrangement joins TRBV28 to TRBJ2-1; maybe TRBD1 (6 bases). In germline, CDR1 is MDHEN, CDR2 SYDVKM. Trimming stripped 4 bases from V and 1 base from J, with 17 bases between. The CDR3 is 17 residues long. The CDR3 is CASSYPLGTLSYNEQFF. CDR3 in DNA: TGTGCCAGCAGTTACCCACTAGGGACACTGTCCTACAATGAGCAGTTCTTC.

This chain joins TRBV11-3 and TRBJ2-1, with 7 nucleotides matching TRBD1. The CDR3 length is 13 residues. With 5 bases clipped from V and 13 bases from J, the junction kept 11 bases outside the gene matches. Germline V gene lookup returns CDR1 SGHNT and CDR2 YENEEA. CDR3 region: CASSPPGAGGQFF. The CDR3 region has the DNA TGTGCCAGCAGCCCCCCCGGGGCAGGGGGACAGTTCTTC.

The chain uses TRBV4-1 and TRBJ2-2; 8 bases line up with TRBD1. J lost 4 bases, V lost 4 bases, and 8 bases had no gene match. CDR1 and CDR2 (germline): MGHRA, YSYEKL. The CDR3 contains 16 residues. CDR3 DNA: TGCGCCAGCAGCCTGGAGGACAGGGTAGTCACCGGGGAGCTGTTTTTT. It yields the protein CASSLEDRVVTGELFF.

V usage is TRBV28 and J usage is TRBJ2-3; a possible D gene is TRBD2 (6 bases). V was cut by 3 bases and J by 0 bases, with 13 bases left in between. The CDR3 length is 16 residues. Germline V gene data show CDR1 as MDHEN and CDR2 as SYDVKM. CDR3 residues: CASSFTGRGSTDTQYF. In nucleotides, the CDR3 is TGTGCCAGCAGTTTCACGGGACGGGGGAGCACAGATACGCAGTATTTT. The complete variable domain, with remaining parts taken from reference TRBV28 and TRBJ2-3, reads DVKVTQSSRYLVKRTGEKVFLECVQDMDHENMFWYRQDPGLGLRLIYFSYDVKMKEKGDIPEGYSVSREKKERFSLILESASTNQTSMYLCASSFTGRGSTDTQYFGPGTRLTVL.

This chain uses TRBV29-1 with TRBJ2-1; TRBD1 matches 10 bases. This CDR3 comprises 14 residues. The germline gives CDR1 SQVTM, CDR2 ANQGSEA. The trim removed 8 bases at V and 7 bases at J, leaving 11 bases unmatched. DNA of the CDR3: TGCAGCCTCTCGGGGACAGGGGTTGTAAATGAGCAGTTCTTC. Translated: CSLSGTGVVNEQFF.

The rearrangement joins TRBV27 to TRBJ2-7, with TRBD2 as a possible D gene (5 bases). The germline gives CDR1 MNHEY, CDR2 SMNVEV (reference sequence). Trimming shortened V by 4 bases and J by 3 bases, and 10 bases separated the two germline ends. CDR3 length: 13 residues. CDR3 nucleotides: TGTGCCAGCAGTTCATCAAGCGGCTACGAGCAGTACTTC. It translates to CASSSSSGYEQYF.

CDR3 DNA: TGTGCCAGCAGCCAAGTCCGTGGACAGGGGTGTTCCTCCTACGAGCAGTACTTC. Translated, it gives CASSQVRGQGCSSYEQYF. The chain couples TRBV5-7 to TRBJ2-7, with 9 bases aligning to TRBD1. TRBV5-7 is identified as an open reading frame with a role that is uncertain. Unmatched junction bases numbered 14, after V lost 4 bases and J lost 0 bases. CDR3 length: 18 amino acids.

The V call is TRBV2, the J call TRBJ1-2, with 7 positions matching TRBD1. J was trimmed by 1 base and V by 9 bases; bases with no gene match: 2. The CDR3 runs to 12 residues. Germline V gene sequence: CDR1 SNHLY, CDR2 FYNNEI. In DNA form, the CDR3 reads TGTGCCAGAGGGGGCCTTAACTATGGCTACACCTTC. It specifies CARGGLNYGYTF.

V is TRBV9 and J is TRBJ1-1, with a weak D call TRBD1 (6 bases). V was pared by 0 bases and J by 5 bases, with 14 bases between. Germline values: CDR1 SGDLS, CDR2 YYNGEE. The CDR3 totals 15 residues. The DNA for the CDR3 is TGTGCCAGCAGCGTAGATCCAGGGGTGGAGACTGAAGCTTTCTTT. This codes for CASSVDPGVETEAFF.

The V call is TRBV5-5, the J call TRBJ2-7; 8 nucleotides line up with TRBD1. The CDR3 is made up of 15 amino acids. The germline CDR1 and CDR2 sequences are SGHKS and YYEKEE (reference sequence). The V gene end was trimmed by 3 bases and the J gene end by 5 bases; junction bases not matched to a gene: 10. CDR3: CASSSSRQGLNEQYF. The CDR3 bases are TGTGCCAGCAGCTCCTCCCGACAGGGGCTGAACGAGCAGTACTTC.

The chain couples TRBV9 to TRBJ2-2; TRBD2 might be the D (5 bases). Trimming shortened V by 5 bases and J by 8 bases, and 10 bases separated the two germline ends. This CDR3 has 12 amino acids. Germline V CDR1 and CDR2: SGDLS, YYNGEE. The CDR3 DNA is TGTGCCAGCAGTTCGGACTCTGGGGAGCTGTTTTTT. Amino acids: CASSSDSGELFF.

The chain combines TRBV2 with TRBJ1-5; D unresolved. The V end lost 1 base, the J end lost 2 bases, and 9 bases lay between the germline ends. CDR1 SNHLY and CDR2 FYNNEI come from the germline V gene. The CDR3 spans 15 residues. This CDR3 reads CASSEDRRGNQPQHF. Here the CDR3 DNA reads TGTGCCAGCAGTGAAGATCGGAGGGGCAATCAGCCCCAGCATTTT.

This chain uses TRBV11-2 with TRBJ2-3; 12 bases match TRBD2. CDR1 is SGHAT and CDR2 is FQNNGV in the germline V gene. The CDR3 extends over 17 amino acids. The V and J ends lost 2 bases and 2 bases, in that order; junction bases with no gene match: 5. CDR3 amino acids: CASSLRTSGDFTDTQYF. The CDR3 DNA reads TGTGCCAGCAGCTTAAGGACTAGCGGGGACTTCACAGATACGCAGTATTTT. Supplemented by reference TRBV11-2 and TRBJ2-3, the full variable domain reads EAGVAQSPRYKIIEKRQSVAFWCNPISGHATLYWYQQILGQGPKLLIQFQNNGVVDDSQLPKDRFSAERLKGVDSTLKIQPAKLEDSAVYLCASSLRTSGDFTDTQYFGPGTRLTVL.

In the case of this clone: One junction end does not reproduce the germline sequence, and a read error may be involved. The rearrangement links TRBV4-1 to TRBJ1-5; the D gene is possibly TRBD1 (5 bases). This CDR3 has 17 residues. The germline V gene encodes CDR1 MGHRA and CDR2 YSYEKL. The CDR3 coding sequence is TGCGTCAGCAGCCAAGAACGGGGGGAGATTAGCGATCAGCCCCAGCATTTT. This encodes CVSSQERGEISDQPQHF.

This clone was detected a few times. The chain recombines TRBV7-9 with TRBJ1-3, with TRBD1 matching over 10 bases. The ends lost 4 bases at V and 0 bases at J; junction bases unmatched: 6. Germline lookup yields CDR1 SEHNR and CDR2 FQNEAQ (reference sequence). The CDR3 is 17 residues long. The CDR3 sequence: CASSSPGQGTSGNTIYF. Here the CDR3 DNA reads TGTGCCAGCAGCTCCCCGGGACAGGGGACCTCTGGAAACACCATATATTTT.

This chain joins TRBV6-1 and TRBJ2-1; possibly TRBD1 for D (6 bases). This CDR3 contains 13 residues. The ends were cut back, 6 bases at V and 15 bases at J, with 21 bases in the middle. Germline V gene lookup returns CDR1 MNHNS and CDR2 SASEGT. CDR3 bases: TGTGCCAGCAGCTCCATTAGTATCGGGACAACGTTCTTC. This sequence encodes CASSSISIGTTFF.

This clone was seen a few times. The rearrangement links TRBV7-6 to TRBJ1-5; 7 bases line up with TRBD1. CDR1 SGHVS and CDR2 FNYEAQ come from the germline V gene. The CDR3 spans 18 residues. J lost 0 bases, V lost 2 bases, and 10 bases had no gene match. The CDR3 protein is CASSLFPPGQYSNQPQHF. The CDR3 DNA sequence: TGTGCCAGCAGCTTATTCCCACCGGGACAGTATAGCAATCAGCCCCAGCATTTT.

Turning to this clone: At one boundary the junction diverges from the germline segment, which might be a read error. The CDR3 loop is CSSSVDDRGSAFF. The DNA of the CDR3 is TGTTCCAGCAGCGTCGACGATAGGGGTTCGGCTTTCTTT. The rearrangement links TRBV7-9 to TRBJ1-1, with a possible D match to TRBD1 (5 bases). The CDR3 has 13 amino acids. CDR1 is SEHNR and CDR2 is FQNEAQ in the germline V gene (reference sequence).

In its sample, this clone was seen a few times. The chain is built from TRBV7-2 and TRBJ2-1; 9 bases align to TRBD2. V shed 2 bases and J 5 bases; nucleotides not matched to a gene: 10. Germline loops: CDR1 SGHTA, CDR2 FQGNSA. This CDR3 region has 17 residues. CDR3 sequence reads: CASSLPIFSGRNNEQFF. CDR3 nucleotides: TGTGCCAGCAGCTTACCAATATTCAGCGGGAGGAACAATGAGCAGTTCTTC.

CDR3 in amino acids: CAWRGDSLSGNEQFF. In nucleotides, the CDR3 is TGTGCCTGGAGGGGGGACTCCCTCTCCGGGAATGAGCAGTTCTTC. The rearrangement links TRBV30 to TRBJ2-1, with D possibly TRBD2 on 6 matching bases. CDR3 length: 15 amino acids. V dropped 3 bases and J dropped 7 bases, with 19 bases sitting between them. Germline assignment: CDR1 GTSNPN and CDR2 SVGIG (reference sequence).

The chain is built from TRBV25-1 and TRBJ2-3, with 9 bases identical to TRBD2. Trimming cost V 8 bases and J 4 bases; bases outside gene matches: 16. The length of the CDR3 is 17 residues. The germline V gene has CDR1 MGHDK and CDR2 SYGVNS. The CDR3 DNA follows: TGTGCCAGCGGAAGATCCAAAACTAGCGGGCGGGCAGATACGCAGTATTTT. Translating it yields CASGRSKTSGRADTQYF.

The gene calls are TRBV7-2 and TRBJ2-7, with D maybe TRBD1 (5 bases). The CDR3 extends over 13 amino acids. V dropped 0 bases and J dropped 3 bases, with 6 bases sitting between them. Germline CDR1 reads SGHTA; CDR2 reads FQGNSA. CDR3 bases: TGTGCCAGCAGCTTAGCCAGGGACTACGAGCAGTACTTC. Protein: CASSLARDYEQYF.

This chain connects TRBV20-1 to TRBJ1-4; D gene uncertain. The V gene lost 0 bases and the J gene lost 6 bases, with 2 bases spanning the gap. The CDR3 extends over 11 amino acids. In germline, CDR1 is DFQATT, CDR2 SNEGSKA (reference sequence). This CDR3 is CSARDYEKLFF. CDR3 DNA: TGCAGTGCTAGAGACTATGAAAAACTGTTTTTT.

This clone was seen a single time. The rearrangement uses TRBV11-2 and TRBJ2-7; D is possibly TRBD2 (6 bases). The CDR3 totals 12 residues. Germline-derived CDR1 and CDR2 are SGHAT and FQNNGV. V was trimmed by 5 bases and J by 7 bases, leaving 12 bases between them. The CDR3 bases are TGTGCCAGCAGCCACGGGACTTGGGAGCAGTACTTC. Its protein product is CASSHGTWEQYF.

The V and J genes are TRBV2 and TRBJ2-1, with D hard to call. The CDR3 spans 12 residues. CDR1 and CDR2 (germline): SNHLY, FYNNEI. The CDR3 DNA reads as TGTGCAAGCCAGAGGTCCTACAATGAGCAGTTCTTC. Its translation is CASQRSYNEQFF.